Following are 31 T cell receptor beta chains from one sample sequenced in a study of T-cell memory formation after mild COVID-19. MiXCR, run by TCRdb on the 5' RACE reads, gives a single entry per CDR3 protein. The sample contains around 320,000 distinct CDR3 sequences, 25% to 30% of which appear only once. Material: PBMCs or a T cell subset sorted from them (not recorded which). Receptors originate from an adult woman who had mild COVID-19 (a few samples of this study predate the infection). Cell type and time point are not known.

This chain uses TRBV5-1 with TRBJ2-3, with TRBD2 identical over 12 bases. The germline V gene has CDR1 SGHRS and CDR2 YFSETQ. CDR3 length: 17 amino acids. V shed 5 bases and J 7 bases; nucleotides not matched to a gene: 14. CDR3 loop: CASSYGTSGGLLNTQYF. CDR3 sequence (DNA): TGCGCCAGCAGTTACGGCACTAGCGGGGGGCTTCTGAATACGCAGTATTTT.

This clonotype has only a few counts. The V gene is TRBV20-1, the J gene TRBJ1-1; 8 nucleotides match TRBD1. The junction had 8 bases not matched to a gene; V was cut back by 3 bases and J by 5 bases. Germline V CDR1 and CDR2: DFQATT, SNEGSKA (reference sequence). This CDR3 spans 14 amino acids. CDR3 sequence reads: CSASLDRGGTEAFF. The CDR3 bases are TGCAGTGCTAGCTTAGACAGGGGTGGAACTGAAGCTTTCTTT.

The rearrangement links TRBV12-3 or TRBV12-4 to TRBJ1-4; tentatively, D is TRBD1 (5 bases). This CDR3 spans 14 amino acids. V was pared by 5 bases and J by 3 bases, with 10 bases between. The CDR3 coding sequence is TGTGCCAGCAGTCAGACAGCCTCTAATGAAAAACTGTTTTTT. Protein product: CASSQTASNEKLFF.

The chain carries TRBV7-9 and TRBJ2-1; TRBD2 matches at 8 bases. CDR3 length: 16 residues. The J segment lost 0 bases and the V segment lost 6 bases, leaving 7 bases of the junction unmatched. Germline assignment: CDR1 SEHNR and CDR2 FQNEAQ (reference sequence). The CDR3 protein is CASRPSGRGSYNEQFF. The CDR3 DNA sequence: TGTGCCAGCAGACCTAGCGGGCGTGGCTCCTACAATGAGCAGTTCTTC. The variable domain in full, completed from reference TRBV7-9 and TRBJ2-1, reads DTGVSQNPRHKITKRGQNVTFRCDPISEHNRLYWYRQTLGQGPEFLTYFQNEAQLEKSRLLSDRFSAERPKGSFSTLEIQRTEQGDSAMYLCASRPSGRGSYNEQFFGPGTRLTVL.

V and J are TRBV5-1 and TRBJ2-1; D perhaps matches TRBD2 (5 bases). The CDR3 extends over 13 amino acids. Trimming cost V 4 bases and J 10 bases, with 15 bases left between them. Germline V gene data show CDR1 as SGHRS and CDR2 as YFSETQ. The CDR3 sequence is CASSAGPTGEQFF. DNA of the CDR3: TGCGCCAGCAGCGCCGGTCCCACGGGGGAGCAGTTCTTC.

This clonotype has more than one count but fewer than ten. The chain carries TRBV12-3 or TRBV12-4 and TRBJ1-1; 8 nucleotides line up with TRBD1. J gave up 0 bases and V 6 bases, and 9 bases lay outside the gene matches. This CDR3 is 16 amino acids long. The chain's CDR3 is CASSPFTGQVNTEAFF. As DNA, the CDR3 is TGTGCCAGCAGCCCTTTTACGGGACAGGTGAACACTGAAGCTTTCTTT.

This clonotype was detected ten times or more. The V and J genes are TRBV27 and TRBJ2-1, with 13 bases aligning to TRBD2. Losses at the gene ends were 7 bases for V and 8 bases for J; bases not matched to a gene: 5. Germline-derived CDR1 and CDR2 are MNHEY and SMNVEV (reference sequence). The CDR3 contains 14 residues. CDR3 amino acids: CASKTSGRADEQFF. The CDR3 DNA follows: TGTGCCAGCAAAACTAGCGGGAGGGCCGATGAGCAGTTCTTC.

This clonotype was observed a handful of times. V is TRBV5-1 and J is TRBJ2-7; TRBD1 matches 7 bases. CDR3 length equals 15 residues. V trimming: 0 bases; J trimming: 2 bases; junction bases outside the gene matches: 5. Germline CDR1 SGHRS, CDR2 YFSETQ. Here the CDR3 reads CASSLDRGSTYEQYF. The CDR3 DNA reads TGCGCCAGCAGCTTGGACAGGGGCAGTACCTACGAGCAGTACTTC.

The rearrangement uses TRBV11-3 and TRBJ2-3; no firm D call. The CDR3 totals 12 residues. CDR1 is SGHNT, CDR2 YENEEA, per germline. The ends were cut back, 2 bases at V and 4 bases at J, with 4 bases in the middle. CDR3 nucleotide sequence: TGTGCCAGCAGCTTAATCGCAGATACGCAGTATTTT. Its translation: CASSLIADTQYF.

The chain recombines TRBV3-1 with TRBJ1-1, with D uncertain. Germline values: CDR1 LGHDT, CDR2 YNNKEL (reference sequence). The CDR3 has 11 amino acids. Trimming shortened V by 1 base and J by 7 bases, and 4 bases separated the two germline ends. The CDR3 loop is CASSQGDEAFF. As DNA, the CDR3 is TGTGCCAGCAGCCAAGGCGATGAAGCTTTCTTT.

The chain carries TRBV6-1 and TRBJ2-4, with D possibly called TRBD1 or TRBD2 (5 bases each). The length of the CDR3 is 13 residues. The germline CDR1 and CDR2 sequences are MNHNS and SASEGT. The V and J ends lost 1 base and 9 bases respectively, with 10 bases between them. The chain's CDR3 is CASSEEGSTIQYF. The CDR3, as DNA: TGTGCCAGCAGTGAAGAGGGGAGTACCATTCAGTACTTC.

This clonotype has just a few counts. This chain connects TRBV12-3 or TRBV12-4 to TRBJ2-5; TRBD2 might be the D (5 bases). Trimming stripped 8 bases from V and 5 bases from J, with 15 bases between. This CDR3 contains 13 residues. In nucleotides, the CDR3 is TGTGCCAGCGGCCGGGCCTCGGGGGAGACCCAGTACTTC. This gives the protein CASGRASGETQYF.

The V gene is TRBV12-2, the J gene TRBJ2-7; no check of the table's D call, TRBD1, against the DNA was made. TRBV12-2 is recorded as a pseudogene. There are 16 residues in the CDR3. CDR3 sequence: CASRSPYGTGLYEQYF. DNA for the CDR3: TGTGCAAGTCGCTCGCCATATGGGACAGGGCTCTACGAGCAGTACTTC.

This clonotype has just a few counts. J is TRBJ1-6 and V is TRBV28; 9 bases fit TRBD1. From germline, CDR1 is MDHEN and CDR2 SYDVKM. Losses at the gene ends were 6 bases for V and 7 bases for J; bases not matched to a gene: 10. There are 16 residues in the CDR3. The CDR3 DNA is TGTGCCAGCAGCATAGTCACCGGGACAGGGAATTCACCCCTCCACTTT. Protein: CASSIVTGTGNSPLHF.

This clonotype was picked up a small number of times. The chain uses TRBV28 and TRBJ2-7; perhaps TRBD2 as D (7 bases). V shed 4 bases and J shed 0 bases, with 13 bases lying between them. Germline CDR1 MDHEN, CDR2 SYDVKM. The CDR3 spans 15 residues. The CDR3 DNA follows: TGTGCCAGCAGTTATAGGGGGAGGGGCTCCTACGAGCAGTACTTC. Translation: CASSYRGRGSYEQYF.

This clonotype was observed a few times. V and J are TRBV19 and TRBJ2-3, with D possibly matching TRBD2 (6 bases). V was clipped by 3 bases and J by 2 bases, with 12 bases between them. CDR3 length: 15 amino acids. Per germline, CDR1 LNHDA and CDR2 SQIVND (reference sequence). The CDR3 reads CASSIRAGHTDTQYF. CDR3 DNA sequence: TGTGCCAGTAGTATCCGGGCGGGGCACACAGATACGCAGTATTTT.

This clonotype was seen a handful of times. The chain recombines TRBV4-1 with TRBJ1-3; D not certain. V shed 1 base and J shed 4 bases, with 14 bases lying between them. The CDR3 has 16 amino acids. Per germline, CDR1 MGHRA and CDR2 YSYEKL. The CDR3 nucleotides are TGCGCCAGCAGCCAAGGAACGTGGAGCGCCGGAAACACCATATATTTT. Translating gives CASSQGTWSAGNTIYF.

In this sample, this clonotype turned up a few times. The chain employs TRBV7-9 and TRBJ2-5; D gene unclear. Per germline, CDR1 SEHNR and CDR2 FQNEAQ (reference sequence). The CDR3 consists of 15 residues. The V and J ends lost 4 bases and 4 bases respectively, with 16 bases between them. CDR3 nucleotide sequence: TGTGCCAGCAGCTCAACCTTAGGAGTCGTAGAGACCCAGTACTTC. Protein: CASSSTLGVVETQYF.

CDR3 nucleotide sequence: TGCGCCAGCAGCTTGGGGACAGGGAGGGACACTGAAGCTTTCTTT. Protein product: CASSLGTGRDTEAFF. This sequence joins TRBV5-1 and TRBJ1-1; 8 bases line up with TRBD1. CDR1 and CDR2 (germline): SGHRS, YFSETQ. The V segment lost 0 bases and the J segment 3 bases; nucleotides outside the gene matches: 4. This CDR3 region has 15 residues.

This clonotype was seen only a few times. V gene TRBV5-1 combines with J gene TRBJ2-4; possible D gene TRBD2, 7 bases. Germline values: CDR1 SGHRS, CDR2 YFSETQ. The germline V and J ends were trimmed by 5 bases and 5 bases, with 8 bases remaining between them. The CDR3 runs to 12 residues. CDR3 in DNA: TGCGCCAGCAGAGGGGGGGAAAACATTCAGTACTTC. This translates into CASRGGENIQYF. The complete variable domain, with remaining parts taken from reference TRBV5-1 and TRBJ2-4, reads KAGVTQTPRYLIKTRGQQVTLSCSPISGHRSVSWYQQTPGQGLQFLFEYFSETQRNKGNFPGRFSGRQFSNSRSEMNVSTLELGDSALYLCASRGGENIQYFGAGTRLSVL.

The sample holds a few counts of this clonotype. The chain joins TRBV29-1 to TRBJ2-2; the D gene could be TRBD1 or TRBD2 (5 bases each). Germline lookup yields CDR1 SQVTM and CDR2 ANQGSEA. CDR3 size: 15 residues. Trimming took off 6 bases at V and 3 bases at J, with 17 bases between the two ends. CDR3 sequence (DNA): TGCAGCGTCGGACGGGGCGTGGGGGACACCGGGGAGCTGTTTTTT. Translation gives CSVGRGVGDTGELFF.

The chain carries TRBV20-1 and TRBJ1-1; maybe TRBD1 (5 bases). Per the germline V gene, CDR1 is DFQATT and CDR2 is SNEGSKA (reference sequence). The CDR3 has 12 residues. Here the CDR3 reads CSAERGDTEAFF. The CDR3 DNA is TGCAGCGCCGAGAGAGGGGACACTGAAGCTTTCTTT.

V is TRBV3-2 and J is TRBJ2-5; the table's D call of TRBD1 was not tested on the DNA. TRBV3-2 is a pseudogene locus. The CDR3 length is 15 residues. CDR3 sequence reads: CASSPGTGVIETQYF. CDR3 in DNA: TGTGCCAGCAGCCCCGGGACAGGTGTAATAGAGACCCAGTACTTC.

This clonotype was recorded a few times. The chain joins TRBV7-2 to TRBJ2-3; TRBD1 matches 9 bases. This CDR3 comprises 17 residues. Germline loops: CDR1 SGHTA, CDR2 FQGNSA. Losses at the gene ends were 0 bases for V and 3 bases for J; bases not matched to a gene: 7. DNA for the CDR3: TGTGCCAGCAGCTTAGCGTTATGGGACAGGGCGACAGATACGCAGTATTTT. It specifies CASSLALWDRATDTQYF.

This clonotype was detected a few times. J is TRBJ1-2 and V is TRBV7-8, with D possibly matching TRBD1 (5 bases). CDR3 length: 13 amino acids. Germline assignment: CDR1 SGHVS and CDR2 FQNEAQ. Between the trimmed V and J ends, which lost 5 bases and 5 bases, there was a span of 12 bases. The CDR3 loop reads CASSLGTTYGYTF. CDR3 sequence (DNA): TGTGCCAGCAGCCTAGGGACGACTTATGGCTACACCTTC.

In this sample, this clonotype turned up a few times. This chain links TRBV7-9 with TRBJ1-5, with D unclear. Germline V gives CDR1 SEHNR, CDR2 FQNEAQ (reference sequence). The length of the CDR3 is 12 residues. Trimming removed 0 bases at V and 5 bases at J, with 2 bases between. The CDR3 region is CASSLADQPQHF. The CDR3 coding sequence is TGTGCCAGCAGCTTAGCGGATCAGCCCCAGCATTTT.

The chain uses TRBV5-1 and TRBJ1-1; D is uncertain. The CDR3 runs 15 residues. From germline, CDR1 is SGHRS and CDR2 YFSETQ. The V end was cut by 0 bases, the J end by 0 bases, with 9 bases between. CDR3 residues: CASSLDQSMNTEAFF. The CDR3 DNA sequence: TGCGCCAGCAGCTTGGACCAGTCGATGAACACTGAAGCTTTCTTT.

A few counts support this clonotype. V usage is TRBV7-2 and J usage is TRBJ2-1, with TRBD2 matching over 8 bases. This CDR3 region has 17 residues. The V gene's germline CDR1 is SGHTA and CDR2 FQGNSA. J gave up 4 bases and V 0 bases, and 8 bases lay outside the gene matches. The CDR3 DNA is TGTGCCAGCAGCTTAGCTTGGGGGACTAGGGGGTACAATGAGCAGTTCTTC. It specifies CASSLAWGTRGYNEQFF.

The chain recombines TRBV12-3 or TRBV12-4 with TRBJ1-1; 10 bases map to TRBD1. Trimming removed 4 bases from V and 1 base from J; junction bases left unmatched: 0. The CDR3 sequence is 14 residues long. The CDR3 coding sequence is TGTGCCAGCAGTTGGGACAGGGGGAACACTGAAGCTTTCTTT. Encoded protein: CASSWDRGNTEAFF.

This sequence joins TRBV28 and TRBJ1-1, with 7 bases matching TRBD1. The CDR3 covers 15 residues. V trimming: 6 bases; J trimming: 4 bases; junction bases outside the gene matches: 11. CDR1 and CDR2 from the germline V gene are MDHEN and SYDVKM. The CDR3, as DNA: TGTGCCAGCAGCGCCCCGACAGGGTGGGTCACTGAAGCTTTCTTT. Protein: CASSAPTGWVTEAFF.

This clonotype has just a few counts. The chain carries TRBV14 and TRBJ1-1; no firm D call. The CDR3 contains 13 residues. Germline loops: CDR1 SGHDN, CDR2 FVKESK. Trimming took 3 bases from V and 0 from J, leaving 5 bases between them. CDR3 bases: TGTGCCAGCAGCCACGGTTTGAACACTGAAGCTTTCTTT. This translates into CASSHGLNTEAFF.